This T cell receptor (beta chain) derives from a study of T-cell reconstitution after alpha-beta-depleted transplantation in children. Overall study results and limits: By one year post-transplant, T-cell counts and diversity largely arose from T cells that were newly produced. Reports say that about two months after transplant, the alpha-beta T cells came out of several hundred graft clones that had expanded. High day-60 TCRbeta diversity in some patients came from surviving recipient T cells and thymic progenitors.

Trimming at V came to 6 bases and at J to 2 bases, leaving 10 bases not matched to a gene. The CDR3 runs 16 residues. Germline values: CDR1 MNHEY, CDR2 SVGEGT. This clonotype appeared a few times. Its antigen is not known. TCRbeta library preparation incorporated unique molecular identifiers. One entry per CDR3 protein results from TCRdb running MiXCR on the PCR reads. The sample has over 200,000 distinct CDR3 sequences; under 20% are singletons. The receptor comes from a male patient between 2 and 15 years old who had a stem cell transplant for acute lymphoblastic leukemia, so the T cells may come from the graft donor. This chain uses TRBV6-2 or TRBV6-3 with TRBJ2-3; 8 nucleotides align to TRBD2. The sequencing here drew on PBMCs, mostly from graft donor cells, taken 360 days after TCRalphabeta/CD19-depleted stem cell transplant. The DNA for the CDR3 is TGTGCCAGCAGCTCCGCCAGAGGACTAGCCACAGATACGCAGTATTTT. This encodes CASSSARGLATDTQYF.